The T cell receptor beta chain described here comes from a study of tissue T cells after allogeneic stem cell transplantation. The V and J ends lost 0 bases and 0 bases respectively, with 7 bases between them. Germline V gives CDR1 SGDLS, CDR2 YYNGEE. The CDR3 runs 14 residues. Median post-mortem interval was more than nine hours for GI, liver, skin and lymphoid tissues. TCRbeta CDR3 was sequenced at survey depth with template counts. The data were produced by immunoSEQ multiplex PCR, yet TCRdb's version contains in-frame clones alone and is incomplete. The sample holds roughly 3,900 clones; less than 70% are singletons and the top ten take about 28%. Whole-study findings and limits: Anatomically similar tissues had similar TCR repertoires within each patient. Shared clones across patients were few; motif clustering revealed tissue-specific shared signatures.

With respect to this clone: As yet, its antigen is unknown.

The sample was tissue from the ileum, taken at autopsy. The V and J genes are TRBV9 and TRBJ2-7; no clear D. The source of this sequence is a male donor aged 60 or older with lung cancer. In DNA form, the CDR3 reads TGTGCCAGCAGCGTAGGGCCAGCCTCCTACGAGCAGTACTTC. This gives the protein CASSVGPASYEQYF.